The following is a T cell receptor (beta chain) sequence with its context. The data originate from a study of OX40 agonist ivuxolimab in advanced cancers. CDR1 ENHRY and CDR2 SYGVKD come from the germline V gene. V was cut by 7 bases and J by 0 bases, with 9 bases left in between. The length of the CDR3 is 13 residues. TCRdb's table, derived via immunoSEQ multiplex PCR, lists solely in-frame clones and lacks some. Of about 81,000 clones detected, about 86% appear once; the ten largest clones hold approximately 7%. Anyone with autoimmune disease history or systemic immunosuppression was excluded. V gene TRBV10-3 combines with J gene TRBJ1-1; TRBD1 might be the D (6 bases). The specimen was CD4+ or CD8+ T cells sorted from blood, collected in a trial of the OX40 agonist ivuxolimab. The receptor was isolated from an adult with an advanced solid tumor such as melanoma, head and neck, liver or kidney cancer. The CDR3 reads CAIMGHLNTEAFF. The CDR3 DNA reads as TGTGCCATCATGGGACATCTGAACACTGAAGCTTTCTTT.